A single sample is the source of the 11 T cell receptor beta chains below, sequenced in a study of OX40 agonist ivuxolimab in advanced cancers. Here immunoSEQ multiplex PCR was the method, and the copy in TCRdb shows in-frame clones only, minus some. Among tens of thousands of clones listed, around 80% were seen once. The material was CD4+ or CD8+ T cells sorted from blood, obtained in a trial of the OX40 agonist ivuxolimab. The receptors were gathered from an adult with an advanced solid tumor such as melanoma, head and neck, liver or kidney cancer.

This clone was counted between two and nine times. CDR3 region: CASSPGSGRTYYNEQFF. The DNA for the CDR3 is TGTGCCAGCAGTCCAGGTAGCGGGAGAACTTACTACAATGAGCAGTTCTTC. The chain uses TRBV28 and TRBJ2-1; 9 nucleotides align to TRBD2. Germline values: CDR1 MDHEN, CDR2 SYDVKM. The trim removed 5 bases at V and 3 bases at J, leaving 11 bases unmatched. The CDR3 loop spans 17 amino acids.

A single count supports this clone. The chain recombines TRBV4-1 with TRBJ2-7; 7 bases line up with TRBD1. Per germline, CDR1 MGHRA and CDR2 YSYEKL. CDR3 length: 18 residues. Losses at the gene ends were 1 base for V and 0 bases for J; bases not matched to a gene: 12. DNA for the CDR3: TGCGCCAGCAGCCAAGTACTTATCGTTAGACAGGGCTCCTACGAGCAGTACTTC. Amino acid sequence: CASSQVLIVRQGSYEQYF.

The chain's CDR3 is CASSYSTGQGSSEAFF. For the CDR3, the DNA is TGTGCCAGCAGTTACTCGACGGGACAGGGGAGCTCTGAAGCTTTCTTT. The chain joins TRBV6-5 to TRBJ1-1, with TRBD1 matching over 10 bases. The CDR3 length is 16 residues. The V gene end was trimmed by 0 bases and the J gene end by 6 bases; junction bases not matched to a gene: 7. Germline loops: CDR1 MNHEY, CDR2 SVGAGI.

The chain joins TRBV2 to TRBJ1-2; a possible D gene is TRBD1 (5 bases). This CDR3 is 14 amino acids long. CDR1 and CDR2 from the germline V gene are SNHLY and FYNNEI. V was cut by 7 bases and J by 0 bases, with 12 bases left in between. The CDR3 region has the DNA TGTGCCAGCAACCTACAGGCGACTAACTATGGCTACACCTTC. Amino acid sequence: CASNLQATNYGYTF.

The rearrangement joins TRBV6-5 to TRBJ2-7; 8 positions agree with TRBD2. V lost 4 bases to trimming and J lost 5 bases; unmatched junction nucleotides: 7. This CDR3 contains 14 residues. Germline V gives CDR1 MNHEY, CDR2 SVGAGI. The CDR3 nucleotides are TGTGCCAGCAGTTTACGGGGGGGCCTCGACGAGCAGTACTTC. This encodes CASSLRGGLDEQYF.

The V gene is TRBV7-8, the J gene TRBJ2-5; D assignment may be TRBD1 or TRBD2 (5 bases each). Trimming removed 2 bases from V and 6 bases from J, with 19 bases in between. This CDR3 comprises 16 residues. Germline CDR1 and CDR2: SGHVS and FQNEAQ. The CDR3 nucleotides are TGTGCCAGCAGCTTATTTTCACGGGCCAGGGAGAAGACCCAGTACTTC. It specifies CASSLFSRAREKTQYF.

V gene TRBV28 combines with J gene TRBJ2-1; possible D gene TRBD2, 5 bases. The CDR3 contains 13 residues. V lost 6 bases, J lost 7 bases, and 13 bases lay in between. Looked up from germline, CDR1 is MDHEN and CDR2 is SYDVKM. CDR3 in amino acids: CASSGIGPNEQFF. DNA of the CDR3: TGTGCCAGCAGCGGGATCGGCCCAAATGAGCAGTTCTTC. The full variable domain, its missing parts supplied by reference TRBV28 and TRBJ2-1, is DVKVTQSSRYLVKRTGEKVFLECVQDMDHENMFWYRQDPGLGLRLIYFSYDVKMKEKGDIPEGYSVSREKKERFSLILESASTNQTSMYLCASSGIGPNEQFFGPGTRLTVL.

The table lists this clone with a count of one. The rearrangement links TRBV6-5 to TRBJ2-7; TRBD2 matches at 11 bases. V was pared by 4 bases and J by 3 bases, with 2 bases of the junction left unmatched. Germline assignment: CDR1 MNHEY and CDR2 SVGAGI. This CDR3 comprises 14 residues. CDR3 sequence: CASSSGTSGYEQYF. CDR3 DNA: TGTGCCAGCAGTTCCGGGACTAGCGGCTACGAGCAGTACTTC.

This chain uses TRBV18 with TRBJ1-1, with 7 bases lining up with TRBD1. V was pared by 3 bases and J by 1 base, with 11 bases of the junction left unmatched. The CDR3 is 17 amino acids. Germline V gene data show CDR1 as KGHSH and CDR2 as LQKENI. CDR3 sequence: CASSPRGDSPSNTEAFF. In DNA, the CDR3 is TGTGCCAGCTCACCCCGAGGGGACAGCCCTTCGAACACTGAAGCTTTCTTT.

The chain links TRBV4-1 to TRBJ2-1, with 9 bases matching TRBD1. V lost 4 bases and J lost 4; bases outside the gene matches: 8. There are 16 residues in the CDR3. Germline CDR1 and CDR2: MGHRA and YSYEKL. DNA of the CDR3: TGCGCCAGCAGCCGGACAGGGGCGGGGGTTTACAATGAGCAGTTCTTC. It yields the protein CASSRTGAGVYNEQFF.

This chain connects TRBV9 to TRBJ2-2; TRBD1 matches at 9 bases. The germline V gene has CDR1 SGDLS and CDR2 YYNGEE. V was clipped by 3 bases and J by 3 bases; unmatched bases: 6. The CDR3 totals 16 residues. The chain's CDR3 is CASSATGGWDTGELFF. In DNA, the CDR3 is TGTGCCAGCAGCGCCACAGGGGGCTGGGACACCGGGGAGCTGTTTTTT.